This is a list of T cell receptor beta chains from one sample in a study of T cells after yellow fever vaccination. TCRdb independently ran MiXCR on the 5' RACE reads; one entry per CDR3 protein. Of a few hundred thousand distinct CDR3 sequences listed, roughly 8.4% are singletons. The sample was PBMCs, taken about 41 days after the first yellow fever vaccination. The receptor set was obtained from a young man who received the YFV17D yellow fever vaccine. The CDR3 runs from the conserved cysteine through the conserved F or W. Fields, in order: V gene, D gene, clone size, J gene, CDR3 protein, CDR3 DNA. A D gene is named only where the DNA matches it firmly. Size is omitted from some rows. Given values are once, few, many or a class for expanded clones.

V: TRBV19; D: TRBD1; size: NA; J: TRBJ1-4; CDR3: CASRGRQGRGEKLFF; DNA: TGTGCCAGTAGGGGAAGACAGGGCCGCGGCGAAAAACTGTTTTTT
V: TRBV4-3; D: NA; size: many; J: TRBJ2-2; CDR3: CASSQDPGPGELFF; DNA: TGCGCCAGCAGCCAAGATCCAGGGCCCGGGGAGCTGTTTTTT
V: TRBV7-6; D: NA; size: many; J: TRBJ1-6; CDR3: CASSLKSQGLRSYNSPLHF; DNA: TGTGCCAGCAGCTTAAAGTCGCAGGGGCTGAGGTCCTATAATTCACCCCTCCACTTT
V: TRBV5-1; D: TRBD1; size: NA; J: TRBJ2-1; CDR3: CASSLFSFSRGQNNEQFF; DNA: TGCGCCAGCAGCTTGTTTAGTTTTTCGAGGGGGCAGAACAATGAGCAGTTCTTC
V: TRBV5-1; D: NA; size: NA; J: TRBJ2-2; CDR3: CASCISNTGELFF; DNA: TGCGCCAGCTGCATATCGAACACCGGGGAGCTGTTTTTT
V: TRBV6-5; D: NA; size: few; J: TRBJ2-2; CDR3: CASSSWDVGDTGELFF; DNA: TGTGCCAGCAGTTCCTGGGACGTCGGCGACACCGGGGAGCTGTTTTTT
V: TRBV4-3; D: TRBD1; size: many; J: TRBJ1-6; CDR3: CASSQDPDRPRTPLHF; DNA: TGCGCCAGCAGCCAAGATCCGGACAGGCCACGTACACCCCTCCACTTT
V: TRBV19; D: TRBD2; size: many; J: TRBJ2-1; CDR3: CASSGLAYEQFF; DNA: TGTGCCAGTAGTGGACTAGCATATGAGCAGTTCTTC
V: TRBV6-1; D: TRBD1; size: few; J: TRBJ2-5; CDR3: CASSDPGQQETQYF; DNA: TGTGCCAGCAGTGATCCGGGACAGCAAGAGACCCAGTACTTC
V: TRBV30; D: NA; size: NA; J: TRBJ2-1; CDR3: CACRKLNYNEQFF; DNA: TGTGCCTGCAGAAAGCTGAACTACAATGAGCAGTTCTTC
V: TRBV5-1; D: NA; size: NA; J: TRBJ2-1; CDR3: CASSLFGPQYNEQFF; DNA: TGCGCCAGCAGCTTGTTCGGGCCGCAATACAATGAGCAGTTCTTC
V: TRBV4-3; D: NA; size: NA; J: TRBJ2-5; CDR3: CASSQDRQTPRTQYF; DNA: TGCGCCAGCAGCCAAGATCGGCAGACTCCCAGGACCCAGTACTTC
V: TRBV7-9; D: TRBD1; size: few; J: TRBJ1-6; CDR3: CASSFGQGLYSPLHF; DNA: TGTGCCAGCAGCTTCGGACAGGGCTTGTATTCACCCCTCCACTTT
V: TRBV21-1; D: NA; size: NA; J: TRBJ1-1; CDR3: CASSKGGWRVGGTEAFF; DNA: TGTGCCAGCAGCAAAGGGGGCTGGCGGGTGGGGGGTACTGAAGCTTTCTTT
V: TRBV18; D: TRBD1; size: NA; J: TRBJ1-3; CDR3: CASSRGQGGSGNTIYF; DNA: TGTGCCAGCTCCCGGGGACAGGGCGGCTCTGGAAACACCATATATTTT
V: TRBV6-5; D: NA; size: few; J: TRBJ1-2; CDR3: CASSYDGRYGYTF; DNA: TGTGCCAGCAGCTACGACGGCCGCTATGGCTACACCTTC
V: TRBV2; D: NA; size: NA; J: TRBJ2-1; CDR3: CASSEGPNDYNEQFF; DNA: TGTGCCAGCAGTGAGGGACCGAACGACTACAATGAGCAGTTCTTC
V: TRBV5-1; D: TRBD1; size: few; J: TRBJ2-3; CDR3: CASSIRDRGWADTQYF; DNA: TGCGCCAGCAGCATCCGGGACAGGGGGTGGGCAGATACGCAGTATTTT
V: TRBV27; D: TRBD2; size: many; J: TRBJ2-7; CDR3: CASSLGTSRYEQYF; DNA: TGTGCCAGCAGTTTGGGGACTAGCCGTTACGAGCAGTACTTC
V: TRBV5-4; D: TRBD1; size: NA; J: TRBJ2-1; CDR3: CASSLAAVRGRNEQFF; DNA: TGTGCCAGCAGCTTGGCCGCGGTCAGGGGGCGGAATGAGCAGTTCTTC
V: TRBV4-3; D: NA; size: few; J: TRBJ1-4; CDR3: CASSRGLSTNEKLFF; DNA: TGCGCCAGCAGCCGAGGACTTTCAACTAATGAAAAACTGTTTTTT
V: TRBV5-1; D: TRBD2; size: NA; J: TRBJ2-5; CDR3: CASSTLRTSARTGIQETQYF; DNA: TGCGCCAGCAGCACGTTGCGGACTAGCGCCAGAACGGGGATCCAAGAGACCCAGTACTTC
V: TRBV5-1; D: TRBD1; size: many; J: TRBJ2-7; CDR3: CASSSLTGGPYEQYF; DNA: TGCGCCAGCAGCTCCCTGACAGGGGGCCCATACGAGCAGTACTTC
V: TRBV7-9; D: NA; size: many; J: TRBJ2-5; CDR3: CASSLVRETQYF; DNA: TGTGCCAGCAGCTTAGTGAGGGAGACCCAGTACTTC
V: TRBV29-1; D: TRBD1; size: NA; J: TRBJ2-2; CDR3: CSVEERRTGRNTGELFF; DNA: TGCAGCGTTGAAGAGAGGAGGACAGGGCGTAACACCGGGGAGCTGTTTTTT
V: TRBV7-2; D: TRBD2; size: NA; J: TRBJ2-7; CDR3: CASSRDYIFEQYF; DNA: TGTGCCAGCAGCCGGGACTACATTTTCGAGCAGTACTTC
V: TRBV9; D: NA; size: many; J: TRBJ1-5; CDR3: CASSVDGYSNQPQHF; DNA: TGTGCCAGCAGCGTAGATGGGTATAGCAATCAGCCCCAGCATTTT
V: TRBV4-2; D: NA; size: NA; J: TRBJ1-2; CDR3: CASSPLFGHGYTF; DNA: TGTGCCAGCAGCCCTCTTTTCGGCCATGGCTACACCTTC
V: TRBV2; D: NA; size: few; J: TRBJ2-1; CDR3: CASPGDEQFF; DNA: TGTGCCAGCCCAGGGGATGAGCAGTTCTTC
V: TRBV5-1; D: NA; size: few; J: TRBJ2-4; CDR3: CASSPGPSANIQYF; DNA: TGCGCCAGCAGTCCCGGCCCGTCGGCCAACATTCAGTACTTC